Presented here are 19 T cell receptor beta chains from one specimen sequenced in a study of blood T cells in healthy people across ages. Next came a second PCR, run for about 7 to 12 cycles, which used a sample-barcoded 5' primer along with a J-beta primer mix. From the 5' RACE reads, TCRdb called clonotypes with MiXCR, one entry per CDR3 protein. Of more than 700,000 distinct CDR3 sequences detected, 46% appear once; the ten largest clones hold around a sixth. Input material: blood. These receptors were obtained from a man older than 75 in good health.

CDR3 nucleotide sequence: TGTGCCATCAGTGCGGATCCAGTGAACACTGAAGCTTTCTTT. This gives the protein CAISADPVNTEAFF. The rearrangement joins TRBV10-3 to TRBJ1-1; no reliable D call. The CDR3 spans 14 residues. From germline, CDR1 is ENHRY and CDR2 SYGVKD. Trimming stripped 4 bases from V and 0 bases from J, with 9 bases between.

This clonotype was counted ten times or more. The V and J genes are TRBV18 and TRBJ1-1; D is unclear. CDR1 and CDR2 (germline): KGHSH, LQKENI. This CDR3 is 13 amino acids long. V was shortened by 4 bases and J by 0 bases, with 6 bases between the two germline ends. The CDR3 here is CASSQALNTEAFF. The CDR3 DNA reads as TGTGCCAGCTCACAGGCACTGAACACTGAAGCTTTCTTT.

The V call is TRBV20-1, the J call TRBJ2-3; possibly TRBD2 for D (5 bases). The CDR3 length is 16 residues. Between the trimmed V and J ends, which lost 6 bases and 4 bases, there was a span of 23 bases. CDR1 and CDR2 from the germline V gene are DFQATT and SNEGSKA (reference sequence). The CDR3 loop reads CSAEPNSEEPPDTQYF. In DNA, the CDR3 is TGCAGTGCGGAGCCAAACTCGGAGGAGCCCCCAGATACGCAGTATTTT.

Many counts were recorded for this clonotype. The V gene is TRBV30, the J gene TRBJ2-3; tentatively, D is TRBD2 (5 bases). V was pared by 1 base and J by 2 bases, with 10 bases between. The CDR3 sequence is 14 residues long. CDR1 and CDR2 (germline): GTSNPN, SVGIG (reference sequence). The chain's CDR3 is CAWSDGRHTDTQYF. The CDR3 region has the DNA TGTGCCTGGAGTGATGGGAGACACACAGATACGCAGTATTTT.

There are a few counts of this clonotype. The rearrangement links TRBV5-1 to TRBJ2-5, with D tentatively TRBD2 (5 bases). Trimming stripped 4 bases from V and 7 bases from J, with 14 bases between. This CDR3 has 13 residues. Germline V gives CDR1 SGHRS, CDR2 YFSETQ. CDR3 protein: CASSPSVGGTQYF. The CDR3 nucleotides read TGCGCCAGCAGCCCTAGTGTCGGAGGGACCCAGTACTTC.

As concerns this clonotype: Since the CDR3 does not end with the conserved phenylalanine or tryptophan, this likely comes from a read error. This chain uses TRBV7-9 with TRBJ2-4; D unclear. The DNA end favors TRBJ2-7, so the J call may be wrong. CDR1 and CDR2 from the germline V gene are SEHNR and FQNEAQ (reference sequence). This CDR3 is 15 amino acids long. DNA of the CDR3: TGTGCCAGCAGCTCGATGGGCCTTCCAAGGGACGAGCAGTACTTG. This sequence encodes CASSSMGLPRDEQYL.

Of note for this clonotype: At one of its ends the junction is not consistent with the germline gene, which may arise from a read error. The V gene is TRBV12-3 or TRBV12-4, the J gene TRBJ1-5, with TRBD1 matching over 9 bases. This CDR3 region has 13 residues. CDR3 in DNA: TGTGCCGGCAGGGGACAGGGTAATCAGCCCCAGCATTTT. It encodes CAGRGQGNQPQHF.

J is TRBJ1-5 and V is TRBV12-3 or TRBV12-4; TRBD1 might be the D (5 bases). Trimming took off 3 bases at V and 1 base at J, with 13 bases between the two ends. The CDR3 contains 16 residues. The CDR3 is CASSLGGAGSNQPQHF. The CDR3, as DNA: TGTGCCAGCAGTTTGGGTGGGGCAGGGAGCAATCAGCCCCAGCATTTT.

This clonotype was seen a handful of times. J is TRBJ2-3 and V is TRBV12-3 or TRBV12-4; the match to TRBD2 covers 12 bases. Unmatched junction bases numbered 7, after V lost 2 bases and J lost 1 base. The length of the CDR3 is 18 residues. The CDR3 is CASSLMTSGSPGTDTQYF. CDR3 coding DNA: TGTGCCAGCAGTTTAATGACTAGCGGGAGCCCCGGCACAGATACGCAGTATTTT.

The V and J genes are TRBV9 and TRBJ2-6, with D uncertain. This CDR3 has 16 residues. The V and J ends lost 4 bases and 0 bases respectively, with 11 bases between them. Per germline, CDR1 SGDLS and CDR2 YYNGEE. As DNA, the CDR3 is TGTGCCAGCAGCCCCACTCTGCTCTCTGGGGCCAACGTCCTGACTTTC. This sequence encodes CASSPTLLSGANVLTF.

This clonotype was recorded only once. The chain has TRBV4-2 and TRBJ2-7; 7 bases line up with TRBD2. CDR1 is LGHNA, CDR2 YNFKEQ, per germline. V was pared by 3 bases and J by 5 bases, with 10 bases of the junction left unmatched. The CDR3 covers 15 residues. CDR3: CASSHIRDYRDEQYF. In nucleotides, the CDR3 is TGTGCCAGCAGCCATATCCGGGACTATCGGGACGAGCAGTACTTC.

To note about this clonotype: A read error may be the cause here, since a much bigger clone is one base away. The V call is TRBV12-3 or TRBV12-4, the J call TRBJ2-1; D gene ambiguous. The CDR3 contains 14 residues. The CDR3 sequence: CVSSPASSYNEQFF. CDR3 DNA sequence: TGTGTCAGCAGTCCAGCGAGCTCCTACAATGAGCAGTTCTTC.

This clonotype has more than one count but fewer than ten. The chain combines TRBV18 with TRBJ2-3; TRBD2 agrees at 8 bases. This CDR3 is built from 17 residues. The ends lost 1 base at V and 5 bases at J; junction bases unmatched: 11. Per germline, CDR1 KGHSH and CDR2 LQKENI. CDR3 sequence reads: CASSPLTVNREGDTQYF. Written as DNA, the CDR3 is TGTGCCAGCTCACCACTAACGGTCAACCGGGAGGGAGATACGCAGTATTTT.

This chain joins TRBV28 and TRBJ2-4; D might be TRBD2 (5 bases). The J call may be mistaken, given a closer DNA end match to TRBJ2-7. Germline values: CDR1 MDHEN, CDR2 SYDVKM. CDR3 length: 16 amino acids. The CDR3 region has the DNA TGTGCCAGCAGAACACCGGGGAAACTCCACCTCTACGAGCAGTACTTC. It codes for CASRTPGKLHLYEQYF.

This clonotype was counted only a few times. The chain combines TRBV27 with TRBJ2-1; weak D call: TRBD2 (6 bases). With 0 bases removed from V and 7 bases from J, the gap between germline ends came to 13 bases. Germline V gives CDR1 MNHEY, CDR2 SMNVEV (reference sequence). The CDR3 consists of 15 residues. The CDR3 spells CASSLSGGVRNEQFF. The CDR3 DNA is TGTGCCAGCAGTTTATCGGGAGGAGTTAGGAATGAGCAGTTCTTC.

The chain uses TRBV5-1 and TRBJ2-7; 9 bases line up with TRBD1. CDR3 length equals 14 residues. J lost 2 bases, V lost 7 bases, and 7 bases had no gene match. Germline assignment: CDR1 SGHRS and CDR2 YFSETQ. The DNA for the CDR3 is TGCGCCAGCGCAGATACAGGGGGCACCTACGAGCAGTACTTC. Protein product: CASADTGGTYEQYF.

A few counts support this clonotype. The CDR3: CATSRVGGTDTQYF. The CDR3 nucleotides read TGTGCCACCAGTAGAGTGGGAGGGACAGATACGCAGTATTTT. The rearrangement links TRBV24-1 to TRBJ2-3; 7 bases match TRBD2. CDR1 is KGHDR and CDR2 is SFDVKD in the germline V gene. The CDR3 totals 14 residues. V lost 6 bases to trimming and J lost 3 bases; unmatched junction nucleotides: 5.

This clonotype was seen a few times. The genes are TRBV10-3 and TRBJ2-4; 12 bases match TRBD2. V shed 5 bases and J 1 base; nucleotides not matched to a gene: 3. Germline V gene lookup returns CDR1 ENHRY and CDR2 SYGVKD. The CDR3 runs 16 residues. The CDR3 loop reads CAISPGLAGAKNIQYF. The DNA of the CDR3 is TGTGCCATCAGTCCAGGACTAGCGGGGGCCAAAAACATTCAGTACTTC.

This CDR3 is CASRDNRGGYEQYF. DNA of the CDR3: TGCGCCAGCAGAGACAACAGGGGGGGCTACGAGCAGTACTTC. V gene TRBV5-1 combines with J gene TRBJ2-7; tentative D call: TRBD1 (8 bases). The V gene lost 5 bases and the J gene lost 3 bases, with 15 bases spanning the gap. CDR1 is SGHRS and CDR2 is YFSETQ in the germline V gene. The CDR3 is 14 residues long.